Following are 8 T cell receptor beta chains from one sample sequenced in a study of cytomegalovirus exposure and HLA in healthy donors. PCR used 60 Vbeta primers and 13 Jbeta primers. Sequenced by immunoSEQ multiplex PCR; TCRdb stores in-frame clones only, minus some. The sample table includes 45,000 to 70,000 clones. What was sequenced was PBMCs. The receptors here all came from a woman in her 30s in good health and CMV-seropositive.

The chain employs TRBV29-1 and TRBJ1-5; unclear D gene. The germline CDR1 and CDR2 sequences are SQVTM and ANQGSEA. This CDR3 comprises 14 residues. The germline V and J ends were trimmed by 6 bases and 1 base, with 13 bases remaining between them. The CDR3 nucleotides are TGCAGCGTACGTGACACTGGGAGCAATCAGCCCCAGCATTTT. Translation gives CSVRDTGSNQPQHF.

The CDR3 sequence: CASSQDQGGDTQYF. CDR3 DNA: TGTGCCAGCAGCCAAGACCAGGGGGGAGATACGCAGTATTTT. V is TRBV4-2 and J is TRBJ2-3, with D possibly being TRBD1 (7 bases). Looked up from germline, CDR1 is LGHNA and CDR2 is YNFKEQ. Trimming shortened V by 0 bases and J by 5 bases, and 9 bases separated the two germline ends. The CDR3 length is 14 residues.

J is TRBJ1-1 and V is TRBV6-1, with 8 bases that match TRBD1. Germline assignment: CDR1 MNHNS and CDR2 SASEGT. The trim removed 6 bases at V and 8 bases at J, leaving 8 bases unmatched. The CDR3 length is 13 residues. The CDR3 is CASRGQGREEAFF. Written as DNA, the CDR3 is TGTGCCAGCAGAGGACAGGGTCGGGAAGAAGCTTTCTTT.

CDR3 region: CATSMTGNTEAFF. CDR3 in DNA: TGTGCCACCAGCATGACGGGGAACACTGAAGCTTTCTTT. The chain employs TRBV15 and TRBJ1-1; D remains ambiguous. V dropped 4 bases and J dropped 1 base, with 7 bases sitting between them. This CDR3 has 13 residues. The germline V gene encodes CDR1 LNHNV and CDR2 YYDKDF (reference sequence). Looking up the rest from reference TRBV15 and TRBJ1-1 gives the full variable domain: DAMVIQNPRYQVTQFGKPVTLSCSQTLNHNVMYWYQQKSSQAPKLLFHYYDKDFNNEADTPDNFQSRRPNTSFCFLDIRSPGLGDTAMYLCATSMTGNTEAFFGQGTRLTVV.

The rearrangement joins TRBV10-3 to TRBJ2-5; a possible D gene is TRBD2 (5 bases). CDR3 length equals 15 residues. Trimming left V 1 base short and J 4 bases short, with 13 bases between. Germline CDR1 and CDR2: ENHRY and SYGVKD. In nucleotides, the CDR3 is TGTGCCATCAGTGAGTATCTGGGGAGCGGAGAGACCCAGTACTTC. Translation: CAISEYLGSGETQYF.

The rearrangement links TRBV5-1 to TRBJ1-4; tentative D call: TRBD1 (5 bases). The CDR3 loop spans 14 amino acids. Germline CDR1 is SGHRS and CDR2 is YFSETQ. V gave up 2 bases and J gave up 7 bases, with 12 bases separating them. The DNA for the CDR3 is TGCGCCAGCAGCTTTGTAGGGGTGGGTGAAAAACTGTTTTTT. Translating gives CASSFVGVGEKLFF.

This chain's CDR3 is CASSGTGTNSPLHF. Here the CDR3 DNA reads TGCGCCAGCAGCGGGACAGGGACTAATTCACCCCTCCACTTT. The chain carries TRBV5-1 and TRBJ1-6; 9 bases fit TRBD1. The germline CDR1 and CDR2 sequences are SGHRS and YFSETQ. With 4 bases clipped from V and 6 bases from J, the junction kept 2 bases outside the gene matches. The length of the CDR3 is 14 residues.

The chain recombines TRBV10-3 with TRBJ2-7, with 9 bases lining up with TRBD2. Germline-derived CDR1 and CDR2 are ENHRY and SYGVKD. Trimming cost V 6 bases and J 3 bases; bases outside gene matches: 3. This CDR3 region has 13 residues. CDR3 DNA: TGTGCCATCAGGCGGGAGGGCCTCTACGAGCAGTACTTC. Its translation is CAIRREGLYEQYF.